This T cell receptor (beta chain) was found in a study of shared clonotypes between healthy human individuals. The CDR3 has 13 residues. The V end was cut by 5 bases, the J end by 1 base, with 11 bases between. CDR1 is GTSNPN and CDR2 is SVGIG in the germline V gene (reference sequence). Clones were read by immunoSEQ multiplex PCR, and TCRdb kept only the in-frame ones, dropping some. The table shows about 640,000 clones, with 55% to 75% occurring only once. V and J are TRBV30 and TRBJ1-1; D gene ambiguous. The clonotype comes from a woman in her thirties in good health. Source material: memory CD4+ T cells sorted from blood. As for subset: CD45RA-negative fraction. CDR3 bases: TGTGCCTGGCTAAGTTGGGAGAACACTGAAGCTTTCTTT. Protein sequence: CAWLSWENTEAFF.